Below, 9 T cell receptor beta chains from the same sample are listed, as sequenced in a study of technical replicates of blood from a handful of donors. Clones were sequenced by immunoSEQ multiplex PCR, and TCRdb holds only the in-frame ones, with some missing. The sample records under 85,000 clones, roughly 93% being singletons. Material for sequencing was T cells isolated from PBMCs. The receptors here all came from a human donor in good health.

The gene calls are TRBV6-5 and TRBJ2-1; 8 positions match TRBD2. The V and J ends lost 6 bases and 4 bases, in that order; junction bases with no gene match: 8. The CDR3 totals 15 residues. CDR1 and CDR2 from the germline V gene are MNHEY and SVGAGI. The CDR3 DNA is TGTGCCAGCAGGGTGCCAGCGGGAGAGTACAATGAGCAGTTCTTC. It translates to CASRVPAGEYNEQFF.

The rearrangement joins TRBV4-1 to TRBJ2-7; D remains ambiguous. The CDR3 consists of 14 residues. Looked up from germline, CDR1 is MGHRA and CDR2 is YSYEKL. V was trimmed by 2 bases and J by 3 bases, leaving 11 bases between them. This CDR3 is CASSQFPRDYEQYF. The CDR3 nucleotides read TGCGCCAGCAGCCAATTTCCTCGCGACTACGAGCAGTACTTC.

The V gene is TRBV5-1, the J gene TRBJ2-1; 7 nucleotides line up with TRBD1. Germline V gene sequence: CDR1 SGHRS, CDR2 YFSETQ. The CDR3 contains 15 residues. V lost 4 bases, J lost 5 bases, and 9 bases stayed unmatched. CDR3 nucleotide sequence: TGCGCCAGCAGCCTATCCTCGGGACAGCACAATGAGCAGTTCTTC. It encodes CASSLSSGQHNEQFF.

The chain has TRBV4-2 and TRBJ2-2, with a possible D match to TRBD2 (5 bases). Germline V gives CDR1 LGHNA, CDR2 YNFKEQ. The CDR3 is 16 amino acids. The V gene lost 3 bases and the J gene lost 5 bases, with 16 bases spanning the gap. The CDR3 bases are TGTGCCAGCAGCCAGGCTAGCCGATTATTGACCGGGGAGCTGTTTTTT. This translates into CASSQASRLLTGELFF.

The V call is TRBV6-5, the J call TRBJ2-7; TRBD2 might be the D (5 bases). This CDR3 comprises 14 residues. V was clipped by 5 bases and J by 2 bases, with 13 bases between them. Germline V gene lookup returns CDR1 MNHEY and CDR2 SVGAGI. CDR3 bases: TGTGCCAGCAGTACATCCGGGGTTACCTACGAGCAGTACTTC. Translating it yields CASSTSGVTYEQYF.

The rearrangement joins TRBV29-1 to TRBJ2-2; maybe TRBD1 (6 bases). This CDR3 has 15 residues. The V end lost 0 bases, the J end lost 6 bases, and 14 bases lay between the germline ends. The germline V gene has CDR1 SQVTM and CDR2 ANQGSEA. The CDR3 region is CSVEETGFFPGELFF. DNA for the CDR3: TGCAGCGTTGAAGAGACAGGTTTCTTCCCCGGGGAGCTGTTTTTT.

This clone was recorded only once. This chain joins TRBV6-1 and TRBJ2-1, with D maybe TRBD1 (5 bases). Trimming took 0 bases from V and 8 from J, leaving 14 bases between them. The CDR3 is made up of 15 amino acids. Germline V lookup: CDR1 MNHNS, CDR2 SASEGT. The CDR3 DNA is TGTGCCAGCAGTGAAGCGCTCTTGGTCAGGGATGAGCAGTTCTTC. Protein product: CASSEALLVRDEQFF.

The chain carries TRBV20-1 and TRBJ2-1, with D possibly TRBD1 on 6 matching bases. CDR3 length: 10 amino acids. V was trimmed by 6 bases and J by 6 bases, leaving 6 bases between them. From germline, CDR1 is DFQATT and CDR2 SNEGSKA (reference sequence). The CDR3: CSAGGNEQFF. CDR3 nucleotides: TGCAGTGCAGGGGGCAATGAGCAGTTCTTC.

The rearrangement joins TRBV6-1 to TRBJ1-5; 11 bases map to TRBD1. From germline, CDR1 is MNHNS and CDR2 SASEGT. Trimming removed 3 bases from V and 0 bases from J; junction bases left unmatched: 10. The CDR3 is 19 residues long. CDR3 coding DNA: TGTGCCAGCAGTGACCACCTCAGGGACAGGGGGTATAGCAATCAGCCCCAGCATTTT. Translating it yields CASSDHLRDRGYSNQPQHF.